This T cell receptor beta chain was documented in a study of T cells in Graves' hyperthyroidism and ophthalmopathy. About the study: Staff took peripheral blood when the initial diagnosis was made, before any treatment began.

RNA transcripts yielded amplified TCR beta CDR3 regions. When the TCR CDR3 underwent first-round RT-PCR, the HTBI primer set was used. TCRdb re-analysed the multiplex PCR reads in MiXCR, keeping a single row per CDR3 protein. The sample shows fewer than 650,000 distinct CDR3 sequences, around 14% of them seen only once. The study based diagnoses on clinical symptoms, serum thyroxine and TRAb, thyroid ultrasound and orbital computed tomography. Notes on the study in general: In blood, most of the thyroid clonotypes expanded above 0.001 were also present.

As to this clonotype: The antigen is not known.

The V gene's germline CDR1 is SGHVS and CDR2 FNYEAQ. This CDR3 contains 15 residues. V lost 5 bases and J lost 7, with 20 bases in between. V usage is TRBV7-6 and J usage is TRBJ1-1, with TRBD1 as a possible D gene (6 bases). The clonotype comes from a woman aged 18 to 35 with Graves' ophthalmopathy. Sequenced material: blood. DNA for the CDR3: TGTGCCAGCAGCCAACTACGGGGGGCGCCGGGTGAAGCTTTCTTT. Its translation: CASSQLRGAPGEAFF.